These 2 T cell receptor beta chains came from one sample sequenced in a study of cytomegalovirus exposure and HLA in healthy donors. PCR was performed using 60 Vbeta and 13 Jbeta primers. Assay used: immunoSEQ multiplex PCR; TCRdb lists only in-frame clones, some missing. The sample lists about 250,000 clones; 80% to 95% were seen once. The specimen was PBMCs. Receptors were obtained from a girl aged 2-10 years in good health and CMV-seronegative.

The chain carries TRBV6-5 and TRBJ2-7; a possible D gene is TRBD1 (5 bases). This CDR3 is 12 amino acids long. Trimming stripped 8 bases from V and 0 bases from J, with 8 bases between. Germline CDR1 reads MNHEY; CDR2 reads SVGAGI. As DNA, the CDR3 is TGTGCCAGCCACAGGAGCTCCTACGAGCAGTACTTC. Translating it yields CASHRSSYEQYF.

The chain is built from TRBV2 and TRBJ2-3; TRBD2 agrees at 9 bases. The CDR3 covers 18 residues. V lost 2 bases, J lost 2 bases, and 11 bases stayed unmatched. Germline V CDR1 and CDR2: SNHLY, FYNNEI. This CDR3 is CASSEMLASGAHTDTQYF. The CDR3, as DNA: TGTGCCAGCAGTGAAATGTTGGCTAGCGGGGCCCACACAGATACGCAGTATTTT.